Listed below are T cell receptor beta chains from one sample, sequenced in a study of cytomegalovirus exposure and HLA in healthy donors. Clones were read by immunoSEQ multiplex PCR, and TCRdb kept only the in-frame ones, dropping some. This sample carries 130,000 to 150,000 clones, just under 80% of them seen once, and the ten largest clones take 2% to 2.5%. Source material: PBMCs. Receptor source: a man under 40 in good health and CMV-seronegative. Both conserved end residues are part of each CDR3. The order of the fields is J gene, V gene, D gene, clone size, CDR3 protein, CDR3 DNA. D genes are given only for firm matches. The size of a clone is reported for some rows only, either as once, few or many, or as a class for expanded clones.

TRBJ2-7 | TRBV5-1 | . | . | CASSWRVAYEQYF | TGCGCCAGCAGCTGGAGGGTAGCTTACGAGCAGTACTTC
TRBJ2-1 | TRBV29-1 | TRBD1 | few | CSAGTGGYNEQFF | TGCAGCGCCGGGACAGGGGGCTACAATGAGCAGTTCTTC
TRBJ2-7 | TRBV5-1 | TRBD1 | few | CASSLGTGLYEQYF | TGCGCCAGCAGCTTAGGGACAGGACTATACGAGCAGTACTTC
TRBJ1-5 | TRBV7-2 | . | . | CASSLGGTSQRPQHF | TGTGCCAGCAGCTTAGGCGGGACTTCTCAACGGCCCCAGCATTTT
TRBJ2-1 | TRBV10-3 | TRBD2 | . | CAIKDSWTSYGNEQFF | TGTGCCATCAAGGACAGTTGGACTAGCTATGGGAATGAGCAGTTCTTC
TRBJ2-2 | TRBV10-2 | TRBD1 | . | CASSEWLRQGATGELFF | TGCGCCAGCAGTGAGTGGCTGAGACAGGGAGCCACCGGGGAGCTGTTTTTT
TRBJ1-1 | TRBV5-1 | . | . | CASSWTEMNTEAFF | TGCGCCAGCAGCTGGACAGAGATGAACACTGAAGCTTTCTTT
TRBJ2-7 | TRBV29-1 | TRBD1 | . | CSVFGQGRFKYEQYF | TGCAGCGTCTTCGGACAGGGCCGGTTTAAATACGAGCAGTACTTC
TRBJ1-1 | TRBV6-6 | TRBD1 | few | CAILDRGNTEAFF | TGTGCCATCCTAGACAGGGGTAACACTGAAGCTTTCTTT
TRBJ1-6 | TRBV6-1 | . | . | CASSEMDSPVPLHF | TGTGCCAGCAGTGAAATGGACAGCCCAGTTCCCCTCCACTTT
TRBJ1-2 | TRBV19 | . | . | CASSIGPRDYTF | TGTGCCAGTAGTATAGGGCCCAGGGACTACACCTTC
TRBJ1-5 | TRBV10-3 | TRBD1 | few | CAISAQGGDQPQHF | TGTGCCATCAGTGCACAGGGGGGTGATCAGCCCCAGCATTTT
TRBJ1-5 | TRBV5-8 | . | . | CASSLFRDQPQHF | TGTGCCAGCAGCTTGTTTCGGGATCAGCCCCAGCATTTT
TRBJ2-3 | TRBV28 | TRBD2 | . | CASSYLLAGGRTDTQYF | TGTGCCAGCAGTTACCTACTAGCGGGAGGTCGCACAGATACGCAGTATTTT
TRBJ2-7 | TRBV9 | TRBD2 | . | CASSVERGTLSYEQYF | TGTGCCAGCAGCGTAGAGCGGGGAACCCTCTCCTACGAGCAGTACTTC